This record concerns one TCR beta chain sequence. This specimen belongs to a study of blood T cell repertoires in COVID-19. In the study overall: From the United States, Italy and Spain came samples of acute and convalescent COVID-19. PBMCs, B-cell-depleted T cells, or T cells provided the cDNA or gDNA that made up the material.

The CDR3 loop spans 15 amino acids. V dropped 2 bases and J dropped 1 base, with 12 bases sitting between them. The germline CDR1 and CDR2 sequences are SGHNT and YYREEE (reference sequence). Per the original methods: The assay estimated nucleated cells by amplifying reference gene primers. This table comes from immunoSEQ multiplex PCR, and its TCRdb copy is limited to in-frame clones, with some not included. V, J and clone size were drawn from that table, and D and trimming were deduced from the DNA. The table records 25,000 to 35,000 clones, 65% to 70% of them present only once. Sequenced: peripheral blood. This TCR came from a human donor in a cohort sampled during active COVID-19. This rearrangement joins TRBV5-4 to TRBJ1-2; a possible D gene is TRBD1 (6 bases). The CDR3 DNA reads TGTGCCAGCAGCTTTGGGGGCCGGGTTAACTATGGCTACACCTTC. Protein sequence: CASSFGGRVNYGYTF.